This T cell receptor (beta chain) was recorded in a study of cytomegalovirus exposure and HLA in healthy donors. Points from the study as a whole: An analysis that was carried out later associated 15,000 to 20,000 TCR beta sequences with HLA alleles at 0.05 false discovery rate. For most TCR beta V segments, an earlier analysis put the productive rate at about 90% or about 30% of the time.

In the PCR, 60 Vbeta and 13 Jbeta primers were used. In the authors' methods: An analysis that came later counted around 80 million unique TCR beta chains, approximately 10 million shared. The data were produced by immunoSEQ multiplex PCR, yet TCRdb's version contains in-frame clones alone and is incomplete. That table is the source of V, J and clone size, and D and trimming were worked out from the DNA. The sample comprises about 110,000 clones, around four fifths of which are singletons, and over 7% rests with the top ten. About this clone itself: The antigen is not known.

The sample comprised PBMCs. This clonotype originated in a woman aged 40 to 50 in good health and CMV-seropositive.

The CDR3 DNA follows: TGTGCCAGCAGGGGAACAGGGTTGGAGACCCAGTACTTC. Translation gives CASRGTGLETQYF. The V gene is TRBV2, the J gene TRBJ2-5; TRBD1 might be the D (6 bases). Germline assignment: CDR1 SNHLY and CDR2 FYNNEI. The CDR3 has 13 amino acids. Trimming stripped 6 bases from V and 5 bases from J, with 13 bases between.